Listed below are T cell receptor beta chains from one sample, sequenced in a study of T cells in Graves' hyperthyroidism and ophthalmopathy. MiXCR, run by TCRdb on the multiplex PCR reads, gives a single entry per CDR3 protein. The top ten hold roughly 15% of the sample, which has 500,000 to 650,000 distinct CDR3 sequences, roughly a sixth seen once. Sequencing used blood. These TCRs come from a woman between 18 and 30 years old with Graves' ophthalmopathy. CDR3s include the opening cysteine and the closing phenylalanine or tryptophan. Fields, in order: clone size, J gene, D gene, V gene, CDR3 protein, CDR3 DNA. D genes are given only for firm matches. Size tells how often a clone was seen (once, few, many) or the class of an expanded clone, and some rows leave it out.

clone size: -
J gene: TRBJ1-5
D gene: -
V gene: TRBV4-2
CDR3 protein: CASSQGGEWEPQHF
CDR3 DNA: TGTGCCAGCAGCCAAGGAGGGGAGTGGGAGCCCCAGCATTTT

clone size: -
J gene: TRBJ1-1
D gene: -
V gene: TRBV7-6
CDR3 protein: CASVRGLGNTGAFF
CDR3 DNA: TGTGCCAGCGTCAGGGGTTTAGGGAACACTGGAGCTTTCTTT

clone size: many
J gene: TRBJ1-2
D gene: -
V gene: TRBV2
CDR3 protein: CASSTGSYYGYTF
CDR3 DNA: TGTGCCAGCAGTACAGGGTCATACTATGGCTACACCTTC

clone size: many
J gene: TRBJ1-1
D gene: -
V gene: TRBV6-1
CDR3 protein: CASSEGENTEAFF
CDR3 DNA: TGTGCCAGCAGTGAAGGGGAAAACACTGAAGCTTTCTTT

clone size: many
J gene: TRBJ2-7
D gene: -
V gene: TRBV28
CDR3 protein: CASSTGRTQYF
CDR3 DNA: TGTGCCAGCAGTACAGGACGGACGCAGTACTTC

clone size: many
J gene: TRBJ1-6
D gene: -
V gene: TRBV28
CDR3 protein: CASSFPSPRGSPLHF
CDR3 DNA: TGTGCCAGCAGTTTCCCGTCCCCCCGAGGCTCACCCCTCCACTTT

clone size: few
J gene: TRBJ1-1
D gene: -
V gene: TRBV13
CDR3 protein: CASSLVQGKAFF
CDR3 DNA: TGTGCCAGCAGCTTAGTGCAGGGGAAAGCTTTCTTT

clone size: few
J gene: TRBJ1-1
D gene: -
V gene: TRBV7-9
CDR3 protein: CASSLAGGSSGAFF
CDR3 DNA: TGTGCCAGCAGCTTAGCGGGCGGGAGTTCCGGGGCTTTCTTT

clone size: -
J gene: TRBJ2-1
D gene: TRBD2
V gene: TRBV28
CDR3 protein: CASRGRLAPDQFF
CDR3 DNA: TGTGCCAGCAGAGGGAGACTAGCCCCCGATCAGTTCTTC

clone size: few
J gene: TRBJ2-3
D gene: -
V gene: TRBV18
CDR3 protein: CASSPTTGDTQYF
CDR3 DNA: TGTGCCAGCTCACCAACGACAGGTGATACGCAGTATTTT

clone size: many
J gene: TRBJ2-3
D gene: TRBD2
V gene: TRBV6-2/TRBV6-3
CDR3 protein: CASSPRGRAYTDTQYF
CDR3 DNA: TGTGCCAGCAGTCCCCGTGGGAGGGCTTACACAGATACGCAGTATTTT

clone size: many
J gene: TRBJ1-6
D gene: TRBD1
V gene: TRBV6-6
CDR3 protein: CASSYNGQANSPLHF
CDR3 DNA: TGTGCCAGCAGTTACAACGGACAGGCTAATTCACCCCTCCACTTT

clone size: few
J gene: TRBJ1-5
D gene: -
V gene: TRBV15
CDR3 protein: CATSREGGQPQHF
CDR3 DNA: TGTGCCACCAGCAGAGAAGGTGGTCAGCCCCAGCATTTT

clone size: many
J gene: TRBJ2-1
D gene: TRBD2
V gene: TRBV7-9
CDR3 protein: CASSPSGTSGNNEQFF
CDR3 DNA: TGTGCCAGCAGCCCTTCAGGGACTAGCGGGAATAATGAGCAGTTCTTC

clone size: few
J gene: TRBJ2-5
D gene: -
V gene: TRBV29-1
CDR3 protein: CSVGTADIQTQYF
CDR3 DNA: TGCAGCGTTGGGACAGCCGATATACAGACCCAGTACTTC

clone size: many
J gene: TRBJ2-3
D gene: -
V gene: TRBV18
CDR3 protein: CASSPPLVSDTQYF
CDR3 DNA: TGTGCCAGCTCACCACCCCTAGTGTCAGATACGCAGTATTTT

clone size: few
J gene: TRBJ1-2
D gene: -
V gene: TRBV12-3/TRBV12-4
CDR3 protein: CASSFPYTF
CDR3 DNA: TGTGCCAGCAGTTTTCCCTACACCTTC

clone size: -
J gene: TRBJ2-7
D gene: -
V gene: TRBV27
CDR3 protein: CASTHQGSSYEQYF
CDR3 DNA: TGTGCCAGCACACATCAGGGGAGCTCCTACGAGCAGTACTTC

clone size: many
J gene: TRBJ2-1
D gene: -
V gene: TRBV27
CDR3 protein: CASSQGPYNEQFF
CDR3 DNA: TGTGCCAGCAGTCAGGGACCCTACAATGAGCAGTTCTTC

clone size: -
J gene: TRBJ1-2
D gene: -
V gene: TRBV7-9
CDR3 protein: CASSLAFGKGGYTF
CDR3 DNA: TGTGCCAGCAGCTTAGCATTTGGGAAGGGCGGCTACACCTTC

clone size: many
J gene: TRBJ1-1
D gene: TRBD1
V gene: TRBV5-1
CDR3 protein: CASREGQGVMNTEAFF
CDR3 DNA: TGCGCCAGCAGGGAGGGACAGGGGGTCATGAACACTGAAGCTTTCTTT

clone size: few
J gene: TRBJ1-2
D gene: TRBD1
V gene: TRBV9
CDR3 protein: CASSVEGQGDYGYTF
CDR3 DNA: TGTGCCAGCAGCGTAGAGGGACAGGGGGACTATGGCTACACCTTC

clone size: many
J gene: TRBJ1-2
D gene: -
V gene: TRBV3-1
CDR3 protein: CASSQAGDTLYGYTF
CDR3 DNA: TGTGCCAGCAGCCAGGCAGGGGATACACTCTATGGCTACACCTTC

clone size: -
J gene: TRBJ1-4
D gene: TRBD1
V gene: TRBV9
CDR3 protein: CASSAPGTVNEKLFF
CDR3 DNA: TGTGCCAGCAGCGCCCCCGGGACAGTAAATGAAAAACTGTTTTTT

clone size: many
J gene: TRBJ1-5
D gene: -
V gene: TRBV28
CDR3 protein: CASSVAGFNQPQHF
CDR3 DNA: TGTGCCAGCAGTGTTGCAGGGTTTAATCAGCCCCAGCATTTT

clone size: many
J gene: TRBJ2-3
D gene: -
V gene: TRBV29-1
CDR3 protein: CSVGGLGDTQYF
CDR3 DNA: TGCAGCGTGGGTGGCCTAGGGGATACGCAGTATTTT

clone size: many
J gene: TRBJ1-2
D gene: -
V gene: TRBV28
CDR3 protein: CASHRRLKDGNYGYTF
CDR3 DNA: TGTGCCAGCCACCGACGCCTCAAGGACGGGAACTATGGCTACACCTTC

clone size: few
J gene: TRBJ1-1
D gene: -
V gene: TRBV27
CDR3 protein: CASSLGEGLTEAFF
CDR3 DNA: TGTGCCAGCAGTTTAGGAGAGGGGCTGACTGAAGCTTTCTTT

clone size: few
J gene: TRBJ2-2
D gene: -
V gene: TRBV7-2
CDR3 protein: CASSLGTVNSNTGELFF
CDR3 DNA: TGTGCCAGCAGCTTAGGGACTGTAAATTCGAACACCGGGGAGCTGTTTTTT

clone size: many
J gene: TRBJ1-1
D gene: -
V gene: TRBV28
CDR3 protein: CASSPTEDLNTEAFF
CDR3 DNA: TGTGCCAGCAGTCCAACGGAGGACCTGAACACTGAAGCTTTCTTT

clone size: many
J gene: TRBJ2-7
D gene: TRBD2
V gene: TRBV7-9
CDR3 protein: CASSQPVAGAGEQYF
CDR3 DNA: TGTGCCAGCAGCCAACCGGTTGCGGGAGCGGGCGAGCAGTACTTC

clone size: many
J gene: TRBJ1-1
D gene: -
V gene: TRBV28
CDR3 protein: CASSPWGVTEAFF
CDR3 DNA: TGTGCCAGCAGTCCCTGGGGGGTCACTGAAGCTTTCTTT

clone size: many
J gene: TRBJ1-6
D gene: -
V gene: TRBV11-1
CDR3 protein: CASSFTRTNSPLHF
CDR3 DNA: TGTGCCAGCAGCTTCACACGGACTAATTCACCCCTCCACTTT

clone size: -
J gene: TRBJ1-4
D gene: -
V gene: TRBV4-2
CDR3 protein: CASSQESAGRADGKLFF
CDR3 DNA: TGTGCCAGCAGCCAAGAATCGGCCGGGAGGGCCGACGGAAAACTGTTTTTT

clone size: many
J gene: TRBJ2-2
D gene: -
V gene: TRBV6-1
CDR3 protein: CASSLPGAGTGELFF
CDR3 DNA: TGTGCCAGCAGCCTGCCAGGGGCCGGGACCGGGGAGCTGTTTTTT

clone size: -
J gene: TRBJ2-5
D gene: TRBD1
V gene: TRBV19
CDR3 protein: CATRDSDQETQYF
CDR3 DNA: TGTGCCACCCGGGACAGCGACCAAGAGACCCAGTACTTC

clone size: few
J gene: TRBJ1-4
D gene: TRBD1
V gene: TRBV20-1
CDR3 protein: CSAALGQGASADEKLFF
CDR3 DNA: TGCAGTGCTGCCCTGGGACAGGGGGCATCTGCTGATGAAAAACTGTTTTTT

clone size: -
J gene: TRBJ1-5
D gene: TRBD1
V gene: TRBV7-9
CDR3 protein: CASSYRQGQPQHF
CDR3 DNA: TGTGCCAGCAGCTACAGACAGGGGCAGCCCCAGCATTTT

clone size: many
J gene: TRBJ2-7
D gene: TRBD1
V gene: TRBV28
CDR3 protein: CASSFAAWGQGTYEQYF
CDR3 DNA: TGTGCCAGCAGCTTCGCCGCCTGGGGACAGGGCACCTACGAGCAGTACTTC

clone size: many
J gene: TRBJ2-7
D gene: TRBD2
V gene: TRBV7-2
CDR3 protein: CASSLANGGAGEQYF
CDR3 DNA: TGTGCCAGCAGCTTAGCGAACGGGGGGGCTGGCGAGCAGTACTTC

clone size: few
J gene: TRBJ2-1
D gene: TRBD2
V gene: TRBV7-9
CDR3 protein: CASSGLAGENEQFF
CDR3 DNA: TGTGCCAGCAGCGGACTAGCGGGGGAAAATGAGCAGTTCTTC

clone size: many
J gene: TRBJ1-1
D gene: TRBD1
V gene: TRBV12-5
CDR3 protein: CASGLVLDRGNTEAFF
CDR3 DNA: TGTGCTAGTGGTTTGGTACTGGACAGGGGGAACACTGAAGCTTTCTTT

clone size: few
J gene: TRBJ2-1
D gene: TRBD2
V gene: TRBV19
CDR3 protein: CASSGGRFSYNEQFF
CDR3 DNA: TGTGCCAGTAGTGGCGGGAGATTCTCCTACAATGAGCAGTTCTTC

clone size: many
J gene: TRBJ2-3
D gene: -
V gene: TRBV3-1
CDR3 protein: CASSQEPTDTQYF
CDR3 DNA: TGTGCCAGCAGCCAAGAACCCACAGATACGCAGTATTTT

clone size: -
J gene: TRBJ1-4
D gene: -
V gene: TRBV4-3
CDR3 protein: CASSQANRAATNEKLFF
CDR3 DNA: TGCGCCAGCAGCCAAGCGAACAGGGCTGCAACTAATGAAAAACTGTTTTTT

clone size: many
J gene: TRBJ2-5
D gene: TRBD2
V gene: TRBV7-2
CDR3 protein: CASSSLGLAGEETQYF
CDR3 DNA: TGTGCCAGCAGCTCCCTCGGACTAGCGGGAGAAGAGACCCAGTACTTC

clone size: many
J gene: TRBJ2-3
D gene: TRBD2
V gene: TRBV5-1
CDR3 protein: CASSSALAGRGTDTQYF
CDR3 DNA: TGCGCCAGCAGCTCCGCACTAGCGGGGCGTGGCACAGATACGCAGTATTTT

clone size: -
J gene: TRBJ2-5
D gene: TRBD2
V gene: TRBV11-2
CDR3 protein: CASSYLPPGAGGQYF
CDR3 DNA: TGTGCCAGCAGTTACCTCCCTCCGGGTGCGGGGGGCCAGTACTTC

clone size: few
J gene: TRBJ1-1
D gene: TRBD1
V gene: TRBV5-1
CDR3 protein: CASSFRGGDTKAFF
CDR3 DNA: TGCGCCAGCTCCTTCCGAGGGGGCGATACTAAAGCTTTCTTT